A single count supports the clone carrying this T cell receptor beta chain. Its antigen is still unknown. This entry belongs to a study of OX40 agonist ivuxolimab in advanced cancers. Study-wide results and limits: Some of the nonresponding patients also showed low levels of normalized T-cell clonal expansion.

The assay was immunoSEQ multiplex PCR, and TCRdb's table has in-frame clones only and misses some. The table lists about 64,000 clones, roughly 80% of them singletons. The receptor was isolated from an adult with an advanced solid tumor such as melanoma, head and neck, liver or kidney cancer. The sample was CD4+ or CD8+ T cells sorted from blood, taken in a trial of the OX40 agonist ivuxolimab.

The CDR3 sequence: CASSLEQVAETQYF. For the CDR3, the DNA is TGCGCCAGCAGCTTAGAACAGGTAGCGGAGACCCAGTACTTC. The genes are TRBV5-1 and TRBJ2-5, with D perhaps given as TRBD1 or TRBD2 (5 bases each). CDR3 length equals 14 residues. The V end lost 2 bases, the J end lost 5 bases, and 13 bases lay between the germline ends. Germline loops: CDR1 SGHRS, CDR2 YFSETQ.